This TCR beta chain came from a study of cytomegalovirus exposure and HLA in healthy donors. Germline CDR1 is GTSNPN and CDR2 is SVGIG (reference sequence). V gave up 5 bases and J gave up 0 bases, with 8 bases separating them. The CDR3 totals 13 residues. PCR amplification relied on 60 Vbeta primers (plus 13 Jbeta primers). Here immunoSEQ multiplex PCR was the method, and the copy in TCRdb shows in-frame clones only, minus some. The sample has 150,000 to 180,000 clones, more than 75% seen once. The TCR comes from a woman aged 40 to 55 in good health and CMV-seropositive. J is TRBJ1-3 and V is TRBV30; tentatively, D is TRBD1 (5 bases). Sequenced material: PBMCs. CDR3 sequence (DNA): TGTGCCTGGCACAGGTTCTCTGGAAACACCATATATTTT. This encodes CAWHRFSGNTIYF.